This TCR beta chain was recorded in a study of shared clonotypes between healthy human individuals. Clones were read by immunoSEQ multiplex PCR, and TCRdb kept only the in-frame ones, dropping some. The profile shows about 2.1 million clones, more than 85% of them singletons. The germline V and J ends were trimmed by 6 bases and 4 bases, with 15 bases remaining between them. CDR1 and CDR2 (germline): MNHEY, SVGAGI. This CDR3 has 15 residues. CD8 cells regarded as naive lacked CD45RO, were positively chosen for CCR7, and omitted terminally differentiated effector memory CD45RA+ cells. The sample was naive CD8+ T cells from PBMCs. This chain uses TRBV6-5 with TRBJ2-2, with D perhaps matching TRBD2 (6 bases). This clonotype originated in a man aged 18 to 29 in good health. Some clones in this sample may be carry-over from other donors' samples. The CDR3 coding sequence is TGTGCCAGCAGCCGCCCGGGACTTTTCACCGGGGAGCTGTTTTTT. The encoded protein is CASSRPGLFTGELFF.